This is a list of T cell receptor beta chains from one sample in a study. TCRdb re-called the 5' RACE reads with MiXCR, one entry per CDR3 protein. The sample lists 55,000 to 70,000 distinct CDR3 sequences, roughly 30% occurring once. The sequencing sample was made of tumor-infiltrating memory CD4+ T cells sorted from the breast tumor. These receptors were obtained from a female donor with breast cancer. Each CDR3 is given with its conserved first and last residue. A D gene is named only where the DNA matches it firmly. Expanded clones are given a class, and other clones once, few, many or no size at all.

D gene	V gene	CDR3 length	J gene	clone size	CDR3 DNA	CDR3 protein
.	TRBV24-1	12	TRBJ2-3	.	TGTGCCACCAGTGATTTACTAGATACGCAGTATTTT	CATSDLLDTQYF
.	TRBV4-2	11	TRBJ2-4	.	TGTGCCAGCAGCCAGTCGGGCATTCAGTACTTC	CASSQSGIQYF
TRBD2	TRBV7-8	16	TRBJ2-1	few	TGTGCCAGCAGCCGCCGACTAGCGGGGGGTCACAATGAGCAGTTCTTC	CASSRRLAGGHNEQFF
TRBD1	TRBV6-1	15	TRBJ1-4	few	TGTGCCAGCAGCTCAACCGGGACAGGGAGTGAAAAACTGTTTTTT	CASSSTGTGSEKLFF
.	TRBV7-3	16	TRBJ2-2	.	TGTGCCAGCAGCTTAACAGCTGGGCAGGGGACCGGGGAGCTGTTTTTT	CASSLTAGQGTGELFF
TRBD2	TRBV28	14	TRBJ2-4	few	TGTGCCAGCAGTGCCTCTAGGGAGGGAAACATTCAGTACTTC	CASSASREGNIQYF
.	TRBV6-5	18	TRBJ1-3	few	TGTGCCAGCAGTTACTCAGTAGCTCGGACCAGCTCTGGAAACACCATATATTTT	CASSYSVARTSSGNTIYF
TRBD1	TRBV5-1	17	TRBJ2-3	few	TGCGCCAGCAGCAACCTCCCGGGACAGGGGGCGCAAGATACGCAGTATTTT	CASSNLPGQGAQDTQYF
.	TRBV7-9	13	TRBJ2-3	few	TGTGCCAGCAGCTTAGACAGGGACGATACGCAGTATTTT	CASSLDRDDTQYF
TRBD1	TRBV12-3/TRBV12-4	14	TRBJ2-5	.	TGTGCCAGCAGAGGGACAGGGAGCAAGGAGACCCAGTACTTC	CASRGTGSKETQYF
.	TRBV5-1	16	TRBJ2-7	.	TGCGCCAGCAGCTTGGCGACAGGCCCGGCCTACAATGAGCAGTACTTC	CASSLATGPAYNEQYF
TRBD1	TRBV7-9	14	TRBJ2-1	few	TGTGCCAGCAGCTTAGGGGACAGATTTGGGGAGCAGTTCTTC	CASSLGDRFGEQFF
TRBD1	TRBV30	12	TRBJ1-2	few	TGTGCCTGCTTGACAGGGGGCGGAGGCTACACCTTC	CACLTGGGGYTF
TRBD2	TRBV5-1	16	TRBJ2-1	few	TGCGCCAGCAGCTTCAACGCCGGGACTAATTCACCTAAGCAGTTCTTC	CASSFNAGTNSPKQFF
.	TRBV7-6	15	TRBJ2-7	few	TGTGCCAGCAGCCCTAACGGGGGTTCCTCCTACGAGCAGTACTTC	CASSPNGGSSYEQYF
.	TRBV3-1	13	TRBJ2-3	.	TGTGCCAGCAGCGAATTAGCGGAAGATACGCAGTATTTT	CASSELAEDTQYF
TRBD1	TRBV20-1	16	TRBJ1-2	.	TGCAGTGCTAGAGACGCCGAACGGACAGGGACCTATGGCTACACCTTC	CSARDAERTGTYGYTF
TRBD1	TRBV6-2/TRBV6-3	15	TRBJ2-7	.	TGTGCCAGCAGTTACATTTCGGGACAGCCCTACGAGCAGTACTTC	CASSYISGQPYEQYF
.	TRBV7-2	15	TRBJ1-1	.	TGTGCCAGCAGCTTAGATGGCCGAGGGGACACTGAAGCTTTCTTT	CASSLDGRGDTEAFF
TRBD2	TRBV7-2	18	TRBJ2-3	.	TGTGCCAGCAGCTTTATAGACGGACTAGCGGACACCCAAGATACGCAGTATTTT	CASSFIDGLADTQDTQYF
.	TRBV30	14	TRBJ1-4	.	TGTGCCTGGAGTGGGAGGGGAAGCAGAGAAAAACTGTTTTTT	CAWSGRGSREKLFF
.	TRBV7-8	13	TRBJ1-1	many	TGTGCCAGCAGTTCACAGCCGAACACTGAAGCTTTCTTT	CASSSQPNTEAFF
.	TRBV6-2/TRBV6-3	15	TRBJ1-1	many	TGTGCCAGCAGCGGGACGGACAGCTGGAACACTGAAGCTTTCTTT	CASSGTDSWNTEAFF
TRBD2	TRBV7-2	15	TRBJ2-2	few	TGTGCCAGCAGGGGACTAGCGGTGAACACCGGGGAGCTGTTTTTT	CASRGLAVNTGELFF
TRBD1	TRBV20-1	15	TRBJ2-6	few	TGCAGTGCTGCCAGGGGGCGATCTGGGGCCAACGTCCTGACTTTC	CSAARGRSGANVLTF
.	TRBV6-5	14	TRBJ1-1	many	TGTGCCAGCAGGAGGGGAGTACTGAACACTGAAGCTTTCTTT	CASRRGVLNTEAFF
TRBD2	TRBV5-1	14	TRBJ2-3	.	TGCGCCAGCAGCTCTAGCGGGGGGGCGTATACGCAGTATTTT	CASSSSGGAYTQYF
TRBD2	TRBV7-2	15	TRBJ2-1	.	TGTGCCAGCAGCACTCAGGCGGGAGAATACTCTGAGCAGTTCTTC	CASSTQAGEYSEQFF
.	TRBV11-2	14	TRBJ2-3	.	TGTGCCAGCAGCTTATGGGCCGGCACAGATACGCAGTATTTT	CASSLWAGTDTQYF
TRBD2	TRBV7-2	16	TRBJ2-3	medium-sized	TGTGCCAGCAGCTTAAGGACTAGCGGTCGCACAGATACGCAGTATTTT	CASSLRTSGRTDTQYF
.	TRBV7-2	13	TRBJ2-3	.	TGTGCCAGCAGCTCGCCCAGGGTAGCTACGCAGTATTTT	CASSSPRVATQYF
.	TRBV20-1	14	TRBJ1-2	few	TGCAGTGCTAGACGTACCCCTTTTCAGGTTGGCTACACCTTC	CSARRTPFQVGYTF
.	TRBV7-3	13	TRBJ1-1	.	TGTGCCAGCAGCCCCACGGTGAACACTGAAGCTTTCTTT	CASSPTVNTEAFF
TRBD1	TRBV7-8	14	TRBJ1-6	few	TGTGCCAGCAGCTTAACAGGGGGCGGTTCACCCCTCCACTTT	CASSLTGGGSPLHF
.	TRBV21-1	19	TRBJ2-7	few	TGTGCCAGCAGCACCGGTTCTCGACCAGGGGGCTCGAAAACCTACGAGCAGTACTTC	CASSTGSRPGGSKTYEQYF
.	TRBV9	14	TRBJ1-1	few	TGTGCCAGCAGCGCCATAACCGACGGAGGCGAAGCTTTCTTT	CASSAITDGGEAFF
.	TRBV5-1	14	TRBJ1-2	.	TGCGCCAGCAGCTTGTTCACCGCCAACCATGGCTACACCTTC	CASSLFTANHGYTF
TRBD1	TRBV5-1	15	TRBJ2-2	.	TGCGCCAGTTCCACCGGGACAGGGAACACCGGGGAGCTGTTTTTT	CASSTGTGNTGELFF
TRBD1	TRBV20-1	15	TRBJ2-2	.	TGCAGTGCAAACAATCACAGGGGGGAGAGCGGGGAGCTGTTTTTT	CSANNHRGESGELFF
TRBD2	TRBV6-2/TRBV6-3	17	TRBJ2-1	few	TGTGCCAGCAGTTCTCCACTTAGCGGGAGTAAGCGCAGTGAGCAGTTCTTC	CASSSPLSGSKRSEQFF
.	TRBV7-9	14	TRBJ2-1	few	TGTGCCAGCAGCTTAGGCTTTACAAGAAAGGAGCAGTTCTTC	CASSLGFTRKEQFF
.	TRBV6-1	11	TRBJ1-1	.	TGTGCCAGCAGTGAGACAGCCGTAGCTTTCTTT	CASSETAVAFF
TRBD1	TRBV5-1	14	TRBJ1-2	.	TGCGCCAGCAGCTTGAGCTGGGACAGGGATGGCTACACCTTC	CASSLSWDRDGYTF
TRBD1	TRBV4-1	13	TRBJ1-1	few	TGCGCCAGCAGGGTACAGGGGGTAGCTGAAGCTTTCTTT	CASRVQGVAEAFF
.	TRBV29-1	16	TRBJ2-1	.	TGCAGCGTCTCCGTCCACCTTCGTGACTCCTACAATGAGCAGTTCTTC	CSVSVHLRDSYNEQFF
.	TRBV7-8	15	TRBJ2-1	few	TGTGCCAGCAGCTCGGGGGGCTTTTCCTACAATGAGCAGTTCTTC	CASSSGGFSYNEQFF
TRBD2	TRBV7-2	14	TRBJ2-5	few	TGTGCCAGCAGCATTGGGGGGGGTCAAGAGACCCAGTACTTC	CASSIGGGQETQYF
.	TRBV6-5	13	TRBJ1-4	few	TGTGCCAGCAGCCGGGACTCATATGAAAAACTGTTTTTT	CASSRDSYEKLFF
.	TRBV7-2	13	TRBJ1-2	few	TGTGCCAGCAGCAGACAAGAGAACTATGGCTACACCTTC	CASSRQENYGYTF
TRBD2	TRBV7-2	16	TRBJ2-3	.	TGTGCCAGCAGCCCTAGACTAGCGGGAGTAGCGGATACGCAGTATTTT	CASSPRLAGVADTQYF
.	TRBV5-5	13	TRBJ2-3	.	TGTGCCAGCAGCTGGAGGGAAACAGATACGCAGTATTTT	CASSWRETDTQYF
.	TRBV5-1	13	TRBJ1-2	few	TGCGCCAGCAGCCCCCGGTTAAACTATGGCTACACCTTC	CASSPRLNYGYTF
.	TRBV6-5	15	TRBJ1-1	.	TGTGCCAGCTCCAAAAGTTTAGGGGGGTCCACTGAAGCTTTCTTT	CASSKSLGGSTEAFF
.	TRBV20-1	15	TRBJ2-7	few	TGCAGTGGAACTTCGACAGGAGTGTCGGGCTACGAGCAGTACTTC	CSGTSTGVSGYEQYF
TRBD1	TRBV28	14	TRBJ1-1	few	TGTGCCAGCAGTAGGGACAGCTTGAACACTGAAGCTTTCTTT	CASSRDSLNTEAFF
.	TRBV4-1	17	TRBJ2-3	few	TGCGCCAGCAGCCAAGGGCCGGGACGGGCCCCCGCAGATACGCAGTATTTT	CASSQGPGRAPADTQYF
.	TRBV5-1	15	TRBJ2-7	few	TGCGCCAGCAGCTTGGCCGGACAGCAAGCCTACGAGCAGTACTTC	CASSLAGQQAYEQYF
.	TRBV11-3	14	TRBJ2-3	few	TGTGCCAGCAGCTTGGGCAGATCCACAGATACGCAGTATTTT	CASSLGRSTDTQYF
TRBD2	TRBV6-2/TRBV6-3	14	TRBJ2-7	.	TGTGCCAGCAGTTTAAGCGGGGAGGGCTACGAGCAGTACTTC	CASSLSGEGYEQYF